The 7 T cell receptor beta chains below come from one sample, sequenced in a study of blood T cell repertoires in COVID-19. Some clones are missing from TCRdb's copy, which holds only in-frame ones; the method was immunoSEQ multiplex PCR. Here the sample spans 50,000 to 80,000 clones, 65% to 90% being singletons. What was sequenced was peripheral blood. The source of these receptors is a woman aged 55-70 years with acute or convalescent COVID-19.

This chain connects TRBV30 to TRBJ2-7; 8 bases line up with TRBD2. Losses at the gene ends were 1 base for V and 2 bases for J; bases not matched to a gene: 4. The CDR3 totals 14 residues. Per the germline V gene, CDR1 is GTSNPN and CDR2 is SVGIG (reference sequence). The CDR3 protein is CAWSEGSGTYEQYF. Here the CDR3 DNA reads TGTGCCTGGAGTGAGGGTAGCGGGACCTACGAGCAGTACTTC.

The J gene is TRBJ1-2, the V gene TRBV2; 7 bases are a match to TRBD1. Trimming at V came to 0 bases and at J to 7 bases, leaving 5 bases not matched to a gene. The CDR3 length is 14 residues. From germline, CDR1 is SNHLY and CDR2 FYNNEI. CDR3 sequence: CASSEADSGGGYTF. The CDR3 DNA sequence: TGTGCCAGCAGTGAAGCGGATTCAGGGGGTGGCTACACCTTC.

This sequence joins TRBV30 and TRBJ1-2, with 9 bases that match TRBD1. After removal of 5 bases from V and 3 bases from J, the junction contained 13 bases not matched to a gene. This CDR3 has 16 residues. Germline V CDR1 and CDR2: GTSNPN, SVGIG (reference sequence). The CDR3 reads CAWSLTGTGKDYGYTF. The DNA of the CDR3 is TGTGCCTGGTCCCTAACCGGGACAGGGAAAGACTATGGCTACACCTTC.

The chain links TRBV6-6 to TRBJ2-7; possibly TRBD2 for D (5 bases). The CDR3 totals 14 residues. Germline V gene data show CDR1 as MNHNY and CDR2 as SVGAGI (reference sequence). Trimming removed 0 bases at V and 2 bases at J, with 8 bases between. As DNA, the CDR3 is TGTGCCAGCAGTTACTCGCCGGGAACCTACGAGCAGTACTTC. This translates into CASSYSPGTYEQYF.

V gene TRBV19 combines with J gene TRBJ1-5, with TRBD1 identical over 10 bases. The V gene's germline CDR1 is LNHDA and CDR2 SQIVND (reference sequence). The CDR3 loop spans 16 amino acids. The junction had 7 bases not matched to a gene; V was cut back by 4 bases and J by 4 bases. CDR3 loop: CASSKPPGQGNQPQHF. CDR3 bases: TGTGCCAGTAGTAAACCCCCGGGACAGGGGAATCAGCCCCAGCATTTT.

The rearrangement joins TRBV2 to TRBJ1-3, with D perhaps TRBD1 (5 bases). This CDR3 is 13 amino acids long. From germline, CDR1 is SNHLY and CDR2 FYNNEI. Trimming stripped 8 bases from V and 2 bases from J, with 10 bases between. The CDR3 DNA follows: TGTGCCAGCCAGGGTGGGACTGGAAACACCATATATTTT. Encoded protein: CASQGGTGNTIYF.

The chain links TRBV7-9 to TRBJ1-1; 10 bases line up with TRBD1. V lost 9 bases, J lost 3 bases, and 16 bases stayed unmatched. The CDR3 spans 17 residues. CDR1 is SEHNR and CDR2 is FQNEAQ in the germline V gene (reference sequence). The CDR3 region has the DNA TGTGCCAGTAGCCGGGACAGGGGTGCTGGCCGGGACACTGAAGCTTTCTTT. As protein: CASSRDRGAGRDTEAFF.